The clone carrying this TCR beta chain was counted a few times. What it binds is unknown. This record comes from a study of cytomegalovirus exposure and HLA in healthy donors. The PCR had 60 Vbeta and 13 Jbeta primers. This table comes from immunoSEQ multiplex PCR, and its TCRdb copy is limited to in-frame clones, with some not included. The sample holds 150,000 to 200,000 clones, 60% to 85% seen once. The CDR3 covers 13 residues. Germline CDR1 GTSNPN, CDR2 SVGIG (reference sequence). Trimming took 4 bases from V and 3 from J, leaving 12 bases between them. Overall study findings and caveats: When the data were analyzed later, several of the most significant clusters appeared to be linked to common viral pathogens. Later on, an analysis tied 15,000 to 20,000 TCR beta sequences to HLA alleles at 0.05 false discovery rate. Some public TCRs appeared in many individuals, while most sequences were rare.

The rearrangement joins TRBV30 to TRBJ1-1, with a weak D call TRBD1 (5 bases). Material for sequencing was PBMCs. This sequence originates from a woman aged 40 to 50 in good health and CMV-seropositive. CDR3 DNA sequence: TGTGCCTGGACTCCGGGGGGTGACACTGAAGCTTTCTTT. As protein: CAWTPGGDTEAFF. Looking up the rest from reference TRBV30 and TRBJ1-1 gives the full variable domain: SQTIHQWPATLVQPVGSPLSLECTVEGTSNPNLYWYRQAAGRGLQLLFYSVGIGQISSEVPQNLSASRPQDRQFILSSKKLLLSDSGFYLCAWTPGGDTEAFFGQGTRLTVV.